The TCR beta chain under discussion was sequenced for a study of neurological immune-mediated disorders. TCRdb redid the calling of the 5' RACE reads with MiXCR, one entry per CDR3 protein. The sample records about 17,000 distinct CDR3 sequences, about 3.6% being singletons. This clonotype was recorded many times. The sequence derives from a woman in her 40s in good health. Sequenced sample: CD8+ T cells from blood.

The CDR3 loop reads CASSLVHGNLFF. The CDR3 DNA reads as TGCGCCAGCAGCTTAGTCCACGGTAACCTGTTTTTT. This chain uses TRBV5-1 with TRBJ1-4; D remains unclear. Germline V CDR1 and CDR2: SGHRS, YFSETQ. The CDR3 totals 12 residues. V lost 2 bases and J lost 14, with 13 bases in between.